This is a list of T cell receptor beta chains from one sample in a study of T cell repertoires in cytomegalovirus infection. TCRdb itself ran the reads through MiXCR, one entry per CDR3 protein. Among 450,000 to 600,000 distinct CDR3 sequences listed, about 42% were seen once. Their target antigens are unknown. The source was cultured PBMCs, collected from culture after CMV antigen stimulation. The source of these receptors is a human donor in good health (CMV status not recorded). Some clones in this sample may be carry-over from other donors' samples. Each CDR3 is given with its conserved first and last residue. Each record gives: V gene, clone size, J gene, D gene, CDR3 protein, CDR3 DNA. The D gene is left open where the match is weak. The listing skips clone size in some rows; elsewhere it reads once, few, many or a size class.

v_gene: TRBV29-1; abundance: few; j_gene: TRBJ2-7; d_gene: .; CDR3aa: CSALRGAAYEQYF; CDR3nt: TGCAGCGCCCTTAGGGGGGCCGCCTACGAGCAGTACTTC
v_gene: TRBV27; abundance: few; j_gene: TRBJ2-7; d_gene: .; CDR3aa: CASSLSGTSYEQYF; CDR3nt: TGTGCCAGCAGTTTATCCGGGACATCCTACGAGCAGTACTTC
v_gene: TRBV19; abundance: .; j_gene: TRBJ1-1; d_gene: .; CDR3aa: CATRGTRSNTEAFF; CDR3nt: TGTGCCACCCGTGGGACCAGGTCGAACACTGAAGCTTTCTTT
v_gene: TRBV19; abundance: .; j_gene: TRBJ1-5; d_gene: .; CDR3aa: CASGERANQPQHF; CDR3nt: TGTGCCAGTGGGGAGCGGGCGAATCAGCCCCAGCATTTT
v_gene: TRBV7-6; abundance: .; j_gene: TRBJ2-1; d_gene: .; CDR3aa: CASSSLFKNNEQFF; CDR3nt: TGTGCCAGCAGTTCCCTCTTCAAGAACAATGAGCAGTTCTTC
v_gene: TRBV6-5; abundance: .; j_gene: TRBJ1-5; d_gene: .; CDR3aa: CASSYAYSNQPQHF; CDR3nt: TGTGCCAGCAGTTACGCCTATAGCAATCAGCCCCAGCATTTT
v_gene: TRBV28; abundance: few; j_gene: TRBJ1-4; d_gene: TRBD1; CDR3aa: CASSEQGNEKLFF; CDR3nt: TGTGCCAGCAGTGAACAGGGGAATGAAAAACTGTTTTTT
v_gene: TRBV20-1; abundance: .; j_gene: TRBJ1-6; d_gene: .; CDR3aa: CSARGVDYNSPLHF; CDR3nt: TGCAGTGCTAGAGGGGTGGACTATAATTCACCCCTCCACTTT
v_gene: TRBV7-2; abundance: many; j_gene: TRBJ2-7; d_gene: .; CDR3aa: CASSLRHEQYF; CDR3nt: TGTGCCAGCAGCTTACGTCACGAGCAGTACTTC
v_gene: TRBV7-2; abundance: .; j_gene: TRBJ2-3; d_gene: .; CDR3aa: CASSLVWGPADTQYF; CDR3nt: TGTGCCAGCAGCTTAGTGTGGGGGCCCGCAGATACGCAGTATTTT
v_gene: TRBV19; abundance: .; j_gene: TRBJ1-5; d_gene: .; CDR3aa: CASSLGRDGNQPQHF; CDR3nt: TGTGCCAGTAGTCTGGGCAGGGACGGCAATCAGCCCCAGCATTTT
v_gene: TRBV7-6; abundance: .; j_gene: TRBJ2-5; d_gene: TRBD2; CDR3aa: CASLAGPETQYF; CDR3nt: TGTGCCAGCCTAGCGGGCCCAGAGACCCAGTACTTC
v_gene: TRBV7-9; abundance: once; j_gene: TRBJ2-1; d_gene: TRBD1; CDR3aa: CASSWRRDRGWDEQFF; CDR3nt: TGTGCCAGCAGCTGGCGGCGGGACAGGGGGTGGGATGAGCAGTTCTTC
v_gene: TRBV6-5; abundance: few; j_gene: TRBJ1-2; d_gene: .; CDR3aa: CASSYSAPRGWDYGYTF; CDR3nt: TGTGCCAGCAGTTACTCGGCCCCCAGGGGCTGGGACTATGGCTACACCTTC
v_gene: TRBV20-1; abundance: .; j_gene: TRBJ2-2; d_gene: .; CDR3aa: CSASSLGNTGELFF; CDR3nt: TGCAGTGCTAGTTCCTTGGGTAACACCGGGGAGCTGTTTTTT
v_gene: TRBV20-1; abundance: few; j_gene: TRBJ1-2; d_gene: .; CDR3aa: CSASGSAYGYTF; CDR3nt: TGCAGTGCTAGTGGCAGCGCCTATGGCTACACCTTC
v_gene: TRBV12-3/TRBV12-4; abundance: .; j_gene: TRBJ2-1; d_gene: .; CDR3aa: CASSLKHQVNEQFF; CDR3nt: TGTGCCAGCAGTTTAAAGCATCAGGTCAATGAGCAGTTCTTC
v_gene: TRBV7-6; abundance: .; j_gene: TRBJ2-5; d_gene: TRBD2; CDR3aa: CASSLEQAGPDAGTQYF; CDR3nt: TGTGCCAGCAGCTTAGAACAAGCGGGACCTGACGCAGGGACCCAGTACTTC
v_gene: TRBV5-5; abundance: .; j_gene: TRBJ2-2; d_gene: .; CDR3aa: CASSSEDANTGELFF; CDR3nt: TGTGCCAGCAGCTCAGAAGACGCGAACACCGGGGAGCTGTTTTTT
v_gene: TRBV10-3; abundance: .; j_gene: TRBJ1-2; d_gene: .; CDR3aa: CAISKQGRGYTF; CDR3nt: TGTGCCATCAGTAAACAGGGTCGTGGCTACACCTTC
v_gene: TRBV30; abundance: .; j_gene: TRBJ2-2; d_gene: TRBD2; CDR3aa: CACGKRENTGELFF; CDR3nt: TGTGCCTGTGGGAAGCGGGAGAACACCGGGGAGCTGTTTTTT
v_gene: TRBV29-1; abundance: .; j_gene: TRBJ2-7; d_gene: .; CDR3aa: CSVGALNSYEQYF; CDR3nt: TGCAGCGTTGGGGCTCTAAACTCCTACGAGCAGTACTTC
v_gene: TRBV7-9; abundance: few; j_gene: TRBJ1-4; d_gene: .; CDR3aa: CASSLMGATNEKLFF; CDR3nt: TGTGCCAGCAGCTTAATGGGGGCGACTAATGAAAAACTGTTTTTT
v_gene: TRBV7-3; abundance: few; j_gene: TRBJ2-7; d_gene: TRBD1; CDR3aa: CASSSTGMWYEQYF; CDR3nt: TGTGCCAGCAGCTCGACAGGGATGTGGTACGAGCAGTACTTC
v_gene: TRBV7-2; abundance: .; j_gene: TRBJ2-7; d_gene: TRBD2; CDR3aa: CASSQRLAGGPYEQYF; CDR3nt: TGTGCCAGCAGCCAACGACTAGCGGGGGGGCCCTACGAGCAGTACTTC
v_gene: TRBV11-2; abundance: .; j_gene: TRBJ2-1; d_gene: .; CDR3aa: CASSPSGLNNEQFF; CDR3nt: TGTGCCAGCAGCCCCTCGGGGCTAAACAATGAGCAGTTCTTC
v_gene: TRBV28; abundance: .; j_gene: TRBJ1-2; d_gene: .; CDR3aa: CASIPSDGGRVSNYGYTF; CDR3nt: TGTGCCAGCATTCCTTCCGACGGGGGGCGGGTGTCTAACTATGGCTACACCTTC
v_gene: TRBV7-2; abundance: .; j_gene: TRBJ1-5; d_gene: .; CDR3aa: CASSLGTGYQPQHF; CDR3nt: TGTGCCAGCAGCTTAGGAACAGGGTATCAGCCCCAGCATTTT
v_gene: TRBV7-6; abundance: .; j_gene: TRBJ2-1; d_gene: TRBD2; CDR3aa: CASSSDPGLAGYF; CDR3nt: TGTGCCAGCAGCTCCGACCCGGGACTAGCGGGGTACTTC
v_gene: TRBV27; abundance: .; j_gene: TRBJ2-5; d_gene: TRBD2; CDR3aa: CASSRGGSKETQYF; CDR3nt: TGTGCCAGCAGCCGCGGGGGATCAAAAGAGACCCAGTACTTC
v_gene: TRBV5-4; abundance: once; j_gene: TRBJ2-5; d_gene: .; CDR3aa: CASSPSAGATIRETQYF; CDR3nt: TGTGCCAGCAGCCCCTCCGCGGGTGCGACCATCCGTGAGACCCAGTACTTC
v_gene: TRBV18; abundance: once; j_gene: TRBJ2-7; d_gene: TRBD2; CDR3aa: CASSPLGLAAYEQYF; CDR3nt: TGTGCCAGCTCACCACTAGGACTAGCGGCCTACGAGCAGTACTTC